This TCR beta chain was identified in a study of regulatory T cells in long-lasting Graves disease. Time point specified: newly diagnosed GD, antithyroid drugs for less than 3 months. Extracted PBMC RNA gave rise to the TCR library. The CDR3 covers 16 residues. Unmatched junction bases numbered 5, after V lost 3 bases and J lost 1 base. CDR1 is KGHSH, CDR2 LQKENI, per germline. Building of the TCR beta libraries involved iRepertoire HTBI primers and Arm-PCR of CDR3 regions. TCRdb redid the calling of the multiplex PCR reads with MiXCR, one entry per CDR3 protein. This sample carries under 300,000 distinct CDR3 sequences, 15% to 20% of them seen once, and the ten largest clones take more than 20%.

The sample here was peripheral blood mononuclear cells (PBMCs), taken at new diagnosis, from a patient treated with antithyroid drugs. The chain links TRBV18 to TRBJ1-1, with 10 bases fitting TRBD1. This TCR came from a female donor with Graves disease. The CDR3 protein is CASSPGQGTGNTEAFF. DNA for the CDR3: TGTGCCAGCTCACCGGGACAGGGGACAGGGAACACTGAAGCTTTCTTT.